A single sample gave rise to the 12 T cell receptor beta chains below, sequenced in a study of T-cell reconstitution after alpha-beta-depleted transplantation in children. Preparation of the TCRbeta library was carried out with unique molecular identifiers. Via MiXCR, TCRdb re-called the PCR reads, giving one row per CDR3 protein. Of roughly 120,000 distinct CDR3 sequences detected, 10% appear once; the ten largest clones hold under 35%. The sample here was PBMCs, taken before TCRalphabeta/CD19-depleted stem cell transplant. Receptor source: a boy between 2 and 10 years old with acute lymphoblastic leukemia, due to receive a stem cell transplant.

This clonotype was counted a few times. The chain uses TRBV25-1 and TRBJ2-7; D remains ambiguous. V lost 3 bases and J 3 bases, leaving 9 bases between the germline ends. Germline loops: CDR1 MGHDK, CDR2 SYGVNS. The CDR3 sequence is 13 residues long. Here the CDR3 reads CASSDGQNYEQYF. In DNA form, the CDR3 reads TGTGCCAGCAGTGACGGGCAGAACTACGAGCAGTACTTC.

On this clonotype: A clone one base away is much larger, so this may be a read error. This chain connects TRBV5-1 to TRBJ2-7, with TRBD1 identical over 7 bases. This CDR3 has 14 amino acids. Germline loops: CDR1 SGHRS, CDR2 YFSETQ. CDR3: CAGSLGAGGYEQYF. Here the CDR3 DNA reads TGCGCCGGCAGCTTGGGTGCAGGGGGCTACGAGCAGTACTTC. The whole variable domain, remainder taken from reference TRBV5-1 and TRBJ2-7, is KAGVTQTPRYLIKTRGQQVTLSCSPISGHRSVSWYQQTPGQGLQFLFEYFSETQRNKGNFPGRFSGRQFSNSRSEMNVSTLELGDSALYLCAGSLGAGGYEQYFGPGTRLTVT.

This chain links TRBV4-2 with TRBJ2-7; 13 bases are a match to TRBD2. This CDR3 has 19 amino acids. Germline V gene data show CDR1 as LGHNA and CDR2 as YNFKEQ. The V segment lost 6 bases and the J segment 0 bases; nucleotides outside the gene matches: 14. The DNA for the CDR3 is TGTGCCAGCAGTAATACCCTGACTAGCGGGGGGAGATTCTCCTACGAGCAGTACTTC. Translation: CASSNTLTSGGRFSYEQYF.

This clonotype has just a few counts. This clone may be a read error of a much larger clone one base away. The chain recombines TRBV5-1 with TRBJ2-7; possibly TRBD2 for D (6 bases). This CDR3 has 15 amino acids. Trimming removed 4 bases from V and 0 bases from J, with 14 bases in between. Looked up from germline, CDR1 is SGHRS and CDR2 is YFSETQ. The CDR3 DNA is TGCGCCAGCAGCGTGACTAGACCAAGCTCCTACGAGCAGTACTTC. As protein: CASSVTRPSSYEQYF.

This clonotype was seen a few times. The CDR3 loop is CASSLNPRNQVNYGYTF. The CDR3 bases are TGTGCCAGCAGTTTAAATCCAAGGAACCAGGTTAACTATGGCTACACCTTC. The chain combines TRBV12-3 or TRBV12-4 with TRBJ1-2; D uncertain. Trimming took off 2 bases at V and 1 base at J, with 17 bases between the two ends. CDR3 length: 17 residues.

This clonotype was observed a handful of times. The CDR3 spells CASSLGIGPLHF. The CDR3 region has the DNA TGTGCCAGCAGCTTGGGTATTGGACCCCTCCACTTT. The rearrangement joins TRBV5-6 to TRBJ1-6; the D is unclear. Trimming cost V 0 bases and J 12 bases, with 7 bases left between them. This CDR3 is built from 12 residues. Per germline, CDR1 SGHDT and CDR2 YYEEEE.

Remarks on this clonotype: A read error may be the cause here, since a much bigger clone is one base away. The CDR3 DNA follows: TGTGCCAGCTGCCCCGACAAACGGGGCTCCTACAATGAGCAGTTCTTC. This translates into CASCPDKRGSYNEQFF. The gene calls are TRBV3-1 and TRBJ2-1; possibly TRBD2 for D (5 bases). This CDR3 region has 16 residues. The germline V and J ends were trimmed by 8 bases and 0 bases, with 17 bases remaining between them. The V gene's germline CDR1 is LGHDT and CDR2 YNNKEL (reference sequence).

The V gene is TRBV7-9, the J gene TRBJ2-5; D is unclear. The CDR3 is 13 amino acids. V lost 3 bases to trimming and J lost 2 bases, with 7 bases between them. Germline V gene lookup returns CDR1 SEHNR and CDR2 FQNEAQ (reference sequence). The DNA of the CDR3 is TGTGCCAGCAGCTTTACAGTTCAAGAGACCCAGTACTTC. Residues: CASSFTVQETQYF.

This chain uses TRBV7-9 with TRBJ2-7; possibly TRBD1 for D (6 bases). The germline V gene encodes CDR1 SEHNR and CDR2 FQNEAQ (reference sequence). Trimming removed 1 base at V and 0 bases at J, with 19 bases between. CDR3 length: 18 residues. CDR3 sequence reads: CASSLGVFGQSSSYEQYF. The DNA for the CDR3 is TGTGCCAGCAGCTTAGGAGTTTTTGGACAGAGCAGCTCCTACGAGCAGTACTTC.

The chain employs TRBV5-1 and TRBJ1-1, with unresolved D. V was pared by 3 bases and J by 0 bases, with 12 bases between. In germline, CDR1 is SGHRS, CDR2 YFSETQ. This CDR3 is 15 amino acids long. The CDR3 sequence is CASSWAPGMNTEAFF. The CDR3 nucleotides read TGCGCCAGCAGCTGGGCCCCGGGGATGAACACTGAAGCTTTCTTT. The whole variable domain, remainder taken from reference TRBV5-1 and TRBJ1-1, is KAGVTQTPRYLIKTRGQQVTLSCSPISGHRSVSWYQQTPGQGLQFLFEYFSETQRNKGNFPGRFSGRQFSNSRSEMNVSTLELGDSALYLCASSWAPGMNTEAFFGQGTRLTVV.

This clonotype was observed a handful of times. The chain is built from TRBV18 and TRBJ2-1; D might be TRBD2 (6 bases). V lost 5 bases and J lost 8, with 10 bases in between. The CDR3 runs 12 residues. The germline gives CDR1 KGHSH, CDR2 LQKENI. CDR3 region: CASSKGTYEQFF. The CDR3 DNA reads TGTGCCAGCTCAAAAGGGACTTATGAGCAGTTCTTC.

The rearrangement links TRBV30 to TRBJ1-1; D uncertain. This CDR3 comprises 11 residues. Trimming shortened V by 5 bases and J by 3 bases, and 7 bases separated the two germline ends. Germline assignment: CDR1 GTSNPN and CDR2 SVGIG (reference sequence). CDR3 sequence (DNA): TGTGCCTGGCGCTATGACACTGAAGCTTTCTTT. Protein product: CAWRYDTEAFF.